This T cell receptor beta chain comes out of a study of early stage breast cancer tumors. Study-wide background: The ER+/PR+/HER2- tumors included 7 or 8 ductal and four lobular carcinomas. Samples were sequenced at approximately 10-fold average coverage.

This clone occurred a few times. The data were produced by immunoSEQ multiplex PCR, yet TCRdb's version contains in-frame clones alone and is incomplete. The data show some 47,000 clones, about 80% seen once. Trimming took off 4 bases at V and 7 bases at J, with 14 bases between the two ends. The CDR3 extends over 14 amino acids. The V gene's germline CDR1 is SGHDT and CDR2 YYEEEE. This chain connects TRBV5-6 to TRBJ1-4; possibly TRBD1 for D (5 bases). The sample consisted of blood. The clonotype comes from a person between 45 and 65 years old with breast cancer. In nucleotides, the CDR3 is TGTGCCAGCAGCCTGAGCGGCGGGGGTGAAAAACTGTTTTTT. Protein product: CASSLSGGGEKLFF. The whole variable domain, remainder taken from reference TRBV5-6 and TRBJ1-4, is DAGVTQSPTHLIKTRGQQVTLRCSPKSGHDTVSWYQQALGQGPQFIFQYYEEEERQRGNFPDRFSGHQFPNYSSELNVNALLLGDSALYLCASSLSGGGEKLFFGSGTQLSVL.